The source of this T cell receptor beta chain is a study of regulatory T cells in long-lasting Graves disease. On the study more broadly: By definition, persistent Graves' disease involved antithyroid drugs for over 5 years alongside positive TSH receptor antibodies.

Many counts were recorded for this clonotype. Its antigen is currently unknown. General observations from the study: Favoring TRBV28, TRBJ1-2 and TRBJ2-5 was a feature seen in persistent disease. Blood alone, not thyroid tissue, was studied. Persistent-disease Graves' patients showed less TCR diversity than new cases.

Time point given: persistent/refractory GD, antithyroid drugs over 5 years with positive TRAb. From RNA extracted from PBMCs, the TCR library was made. From germline, CDR1 is KGHDR and CDR2 SFDVKD. The CDR3 is 12 residues long. Trimming cost V 10 bases and J 8 bases, with 16 bases left between them. Building the TCR beta libraries relied on iRepertoire HTBI primers, and CDR3 regions underwent Arm-PCR. TCRdb used MiXCR to reprocess the multiplex PCR reads, holding one entry per CDR3 protein. Here the sample spans about 450,000 distinct CDR3 sequences, 23% being singletons. The sequence was obtained from a female donor with Graves disease. The sequencing used peripheral blood mononuclear cells (PBMCs), collected when the disease was refractory, from a patient treated with antithyroid drugs. The gene calls are TRBV24-1 and TRBJ1-2, with D possibly TRBD1 on 5 matching bases. The chain's CDR3 is CATQAGIGGYTF. Written as DNA, the CDR3 is TGTGCCACACAGGCTGGGATCGGAGGCTACACCTTC.